This TCR beta chain was observed in a study of blood T cell repertoires in COVID-19. On the study more broadly: The United States, Italy and Spain supplied acute and convalescent COVID-19 samples. PBMCs, B-cell-depleted T cells, or T cells provided the cDNA or gDNA that made up the material.

In the original workflow: The assay estimated nucleated cells by amplifying reference gene primers. Profiled with immunoSEQ multiplex PCR; TCRdb holds only in-frame clones, not every one. From that table come the V and J calls and clone size; the DNA was used to work out D and trimming. Of 25,000 to 35,000 clones listed, 85% are singletons. Germline V CDR1 and CDR2: LNHDA, SQIVND (reference sequence). The CDR3 is made up of 15 amino acids. The ends lost 5 bases at V and 8 bases at J; junction bases unmatched: 7. The chain links TRBV19 to TRBJ2-1; 12 bases line up with TRBD2. The specimen sequenced was peripheral blood. The TCR comes from a man at least 80 years old with active COVID-19. The CDR3 bases are TGTGCCAGTAGTGCAACTAGCGGGGGGTTCGATGAGCAGTTCTTC. This encodes CASSATSGGFDEQFF. Full variable domain (rest looked up from reference TRBV19 and TRBJ2-1): DGGITQSPKYLFRKEGQNVTLSCEQNLNHDAMYWYRQDPGQGLRLIYYSQIVNDFQKGDIAEGYSVSREKKESFPLTVTSAQKNPTAFYLCASSATSGGFDEQFFGPGTRLTVL.